Following are 7 T cell receptor beta chains from one sample sequenced in a study of T cell responses to AZD1222 COVID-19 vaccine. Sequenced by immunoSEQ multiplex PCR; TCRdb stores in-frame clones only, minus some. The sample holds some 150,000 clones, 94% seen once. This material consisted of peripheral blood, taken on day 0 of AZD1222 vaccination. These receptors were taken from an adult in good health.

The rearrangement links TRBV5-1 to TRBJ2-3; D remains unclear. The CDR3 runs 14 residues. Germline CDR1 reads SGHRS; CDR2 reads YFSETQ. V was shortened by 0 bases and J by 2 bases, with 7 bases between the two germline ends. The CDR3 DNA is TGCGCCAGCAGCTTGGTCTCAGCCACAGATACGCAGTATTTT. It yields the protein CASSLVSATDTQYF.

The J gene is TRBJ2-5, the V gene TRBV24-1, with D possibly being TRBD1 (5 bases). Germline CDR1 is KGHDR and CDR2 is SFDVKD. V was clipped by 4 bases and J by 2 bases, with 10 bases between them. The CDR3 is 14 amino acids. This CDR3 is CATSDPQVQETQYF. The CDR3 DNA sequence: TGTGCCACCAGTGACCCACAGGTTCAAGAGACCCAGTACTTC.

The genes are TRBV7-8 and TRBJ1-6, with D tentatively TRBD1 (6 bases). The CDR3 spans 15 residues. CDR1 SGHVS and CDR2 FQNEAQ come from the germline V gene. V was clipped by 8 bases and J by 9 bases, with 20 bases between them. In DNA, the CDR3 is TGTGCCAGCTCCGGGGGGACACCGAACGGTTCACCCCTCCACTTT. Its protein product is CASSGGTPNGSPLHF. Using reference TRBV7-8 and TRBJ1-6 for the parts outside the CDR3, the full variable domain is GAGVSQSPRYKVAKRGQDVALRCDPISGHVSLFWYQQALGQGPEFLTYFQNEAQLDKSGLPSDRFFAERPEGSVSTLKIQRTQQEDSAVYLCASSGGTPNGSPLHFGNGTRLTVT.

The rearrangement uses TRBV6-4 and TRBJ1-2; the D is unclear. Trimming cost V 4 bases and J 7 bases, with 13 bases left between them. This CDR3 comprises 13 residues. Germline assignment: CDR1 MRHNA and CDR2 SNTAGT. CDR3 DNA sequence: TGTGCCAGCAGTGGAACGGACGGAGCTGGCTACACCTTC. This gives the protein CASSGTDGAGYTF.

This clone was detected once. V is TRBV5-6 and J is TRBJ2-7, with 8 bases matching TRBD1. With 5 bases clipped from V and 6 bases from J, the junction kept 4 bases outside the gene matches. Germline V gene sequence: CDR1 SGHDT, CDR2 YYEEEE. The CDR3 length is 12 residues. CDR3 in amino acids: CASSPTGGEQYV. The CDR3 DNA sequence: TGTGCCAGCAGTCCAACAGGGGGCGAGCAGTACGTC.

The chain joins TRBV18 to TRBJ2-6; possibly TRBD1 for D (6 bases). The CDR3 loop spans 16 amino acids. V lost 3 bases to trimming and J lost 2 bases, with 11 bases between them. Per germline, CDR1 KGHSH and CDR2 LQKENI. The CDR3: CASSPSTGTGANVLTF. The DNA for the CDR3 is TGTGCCAGCTCACCGAGTACAGGGACTGGGGCCAACGTCCTGACTTTC.

The chain couples TRBV27 to TRBJ1-1; D is uncertain. This CDR3 has 12 amino acids. CDR1 is MNHEY, CDR2 SMNVEV, per germline (reference sequence). V lost 8 bases to trimming and J lost 4 bases, with 11 bases between them. CDR3 in amino acids: CASLPGGTEAFF. CDR3 nucleotide sequence: TGTGCCAGCCTTCCGGGTGGCACTGAAGCTTTCTTT.